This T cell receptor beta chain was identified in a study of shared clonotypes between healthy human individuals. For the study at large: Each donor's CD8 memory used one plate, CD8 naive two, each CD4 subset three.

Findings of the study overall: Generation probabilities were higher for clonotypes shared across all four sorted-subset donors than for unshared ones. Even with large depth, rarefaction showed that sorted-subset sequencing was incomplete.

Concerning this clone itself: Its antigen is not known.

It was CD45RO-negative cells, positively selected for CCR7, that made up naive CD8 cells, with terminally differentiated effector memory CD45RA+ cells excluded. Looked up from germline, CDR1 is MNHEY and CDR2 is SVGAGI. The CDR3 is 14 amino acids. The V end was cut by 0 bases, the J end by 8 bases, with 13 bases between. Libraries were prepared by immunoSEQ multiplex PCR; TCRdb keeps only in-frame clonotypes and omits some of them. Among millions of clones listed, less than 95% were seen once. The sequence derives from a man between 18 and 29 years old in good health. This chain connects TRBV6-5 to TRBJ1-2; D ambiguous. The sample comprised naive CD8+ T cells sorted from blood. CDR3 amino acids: CASSYSIAPIGYTF. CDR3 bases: TGTGCCAGCAGTTACTCGATCGCGCCGATCGGCTACACCTTC.